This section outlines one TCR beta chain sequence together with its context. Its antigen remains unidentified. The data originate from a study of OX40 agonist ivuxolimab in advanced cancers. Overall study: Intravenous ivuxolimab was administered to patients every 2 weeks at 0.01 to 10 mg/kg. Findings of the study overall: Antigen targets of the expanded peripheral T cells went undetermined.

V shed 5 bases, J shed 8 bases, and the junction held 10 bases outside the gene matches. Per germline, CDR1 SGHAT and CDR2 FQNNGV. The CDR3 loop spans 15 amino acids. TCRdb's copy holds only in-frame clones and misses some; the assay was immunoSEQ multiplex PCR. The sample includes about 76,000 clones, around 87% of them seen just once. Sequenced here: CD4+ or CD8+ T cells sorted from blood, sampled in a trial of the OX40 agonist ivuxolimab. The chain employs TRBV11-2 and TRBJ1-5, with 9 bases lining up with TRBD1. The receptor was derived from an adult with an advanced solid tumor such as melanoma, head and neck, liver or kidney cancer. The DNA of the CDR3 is TGTGCCAGCAGCCGGACAGGGGAGAGGTTGGAGCCCCAGCATTTT. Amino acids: CASSRTGERLEPQHF.